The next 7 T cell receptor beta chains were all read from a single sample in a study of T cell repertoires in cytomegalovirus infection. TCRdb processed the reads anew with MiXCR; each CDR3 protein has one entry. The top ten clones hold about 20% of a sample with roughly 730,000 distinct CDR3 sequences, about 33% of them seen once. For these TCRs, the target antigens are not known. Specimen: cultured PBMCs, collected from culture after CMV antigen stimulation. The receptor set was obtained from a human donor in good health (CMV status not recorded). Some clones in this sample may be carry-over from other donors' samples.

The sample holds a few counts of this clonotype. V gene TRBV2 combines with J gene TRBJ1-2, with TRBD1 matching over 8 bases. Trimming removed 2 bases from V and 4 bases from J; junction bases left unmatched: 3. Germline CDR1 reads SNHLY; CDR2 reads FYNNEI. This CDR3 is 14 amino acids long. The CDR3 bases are TGTGCCAGCAGTGAACTGGACAGGGTCTATGGCTACACCTTC. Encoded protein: CASSELDRVYGYTF.

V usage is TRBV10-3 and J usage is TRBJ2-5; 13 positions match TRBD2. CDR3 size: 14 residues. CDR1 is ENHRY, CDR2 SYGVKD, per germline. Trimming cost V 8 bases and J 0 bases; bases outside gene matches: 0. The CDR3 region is CAIGTSGDQETQYF. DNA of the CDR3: TGTGCCATCGGGACTAGCGGGGACCAAGAGACCCAGTACTTC.

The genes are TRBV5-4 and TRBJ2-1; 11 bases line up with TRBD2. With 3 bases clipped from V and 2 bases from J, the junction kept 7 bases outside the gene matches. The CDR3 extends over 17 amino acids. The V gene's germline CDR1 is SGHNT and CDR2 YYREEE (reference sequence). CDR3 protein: CASSSPSGGNPYNEQFF. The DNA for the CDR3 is TGTGCCAGCAGCTCCCCTAGCGGGGGGAACCCCTACAATGAGCAGTTCTTC.

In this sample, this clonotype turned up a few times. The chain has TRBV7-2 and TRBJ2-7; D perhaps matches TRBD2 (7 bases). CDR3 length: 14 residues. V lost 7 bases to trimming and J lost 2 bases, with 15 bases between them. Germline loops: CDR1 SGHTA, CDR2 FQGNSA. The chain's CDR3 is CTSTPRGGPYEQYF. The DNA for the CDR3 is TGTACCAGCACCCCTAGGGGGGGCCCCTACGAGCAGTACTTC.

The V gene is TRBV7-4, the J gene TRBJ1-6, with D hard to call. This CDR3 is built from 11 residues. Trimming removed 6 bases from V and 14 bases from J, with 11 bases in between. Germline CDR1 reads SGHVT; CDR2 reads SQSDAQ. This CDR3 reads CASRLTGSLHF. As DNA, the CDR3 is TGTGCCAGCAGGCTAACGGGGTCCCTCCACTTT.

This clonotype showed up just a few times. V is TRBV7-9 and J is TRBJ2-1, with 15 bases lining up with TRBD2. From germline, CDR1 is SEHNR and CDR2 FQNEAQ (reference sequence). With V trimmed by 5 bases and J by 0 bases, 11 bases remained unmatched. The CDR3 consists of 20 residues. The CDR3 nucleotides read TGTGCCAGCAGCCCTGGACTAGCGGGAGGGAGAACTAGCTCCTACAATGAGCAGTTCTTC. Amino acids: CASSPGLAGGRTSSYNEQFF.

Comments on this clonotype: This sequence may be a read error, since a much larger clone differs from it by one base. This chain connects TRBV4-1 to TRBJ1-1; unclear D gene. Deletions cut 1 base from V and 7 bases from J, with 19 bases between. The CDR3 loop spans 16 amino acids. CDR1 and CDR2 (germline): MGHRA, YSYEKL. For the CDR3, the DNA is TGCGCCAGCAGCCAAGTGGGTCACGGACGGGCGCTTGAAGCTTTCTTT. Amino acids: CASSQVGHGRALEAFF.